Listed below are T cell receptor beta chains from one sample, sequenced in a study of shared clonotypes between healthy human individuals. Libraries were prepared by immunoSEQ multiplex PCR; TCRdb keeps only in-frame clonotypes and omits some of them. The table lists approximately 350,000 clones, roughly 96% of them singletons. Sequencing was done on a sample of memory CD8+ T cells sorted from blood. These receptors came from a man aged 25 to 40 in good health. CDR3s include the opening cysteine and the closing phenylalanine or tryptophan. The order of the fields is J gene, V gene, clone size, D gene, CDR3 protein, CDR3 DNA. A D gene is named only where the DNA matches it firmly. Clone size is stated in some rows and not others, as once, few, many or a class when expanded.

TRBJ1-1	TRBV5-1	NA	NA	CASYYRTGDTEAFF	TGCGCCAGCTACTATCGGACTGGGGACACTGAAGCTTTCTTT
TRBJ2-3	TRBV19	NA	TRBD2	CASKSGGRTDTQYF	TGTGCCTCGAAATCGGGGGGGCGAACAGATACGCAGTATTTT
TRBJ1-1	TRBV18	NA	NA	CASSPPFPGPMNTEAFF	TGTGCCAGCTCACCACCGTTTCCGGGGCCAATGAACACTGAAGCTTTCTTT
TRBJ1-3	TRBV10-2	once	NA	CASTSGQSGNTIYF	TGCGCCAGCACCTCAGGACAGTCTGGAAACACCATATATTTT
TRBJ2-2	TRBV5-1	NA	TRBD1	CASSQTGGLAGELFF	TGCGCCAGCAGCCAAACAGGGGGTTTAGCCGGGGAGCTGTTTTTT
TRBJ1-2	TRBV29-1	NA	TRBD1	CSGRTGYGYTF	TGCAGCGGTCGGACAGGCTATGGCTACACCTTC
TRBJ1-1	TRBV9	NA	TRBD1	CASSAGTGGIEAFF	TGTGCCAGCAGCGCCGGGACAGGGGGGATAGAAGCTTTCTTT
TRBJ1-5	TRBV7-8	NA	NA	CASSLYRPPNQPQHF	TGTGCCAGCAGCTTATACAGGCCCCCCAATCAGCCCCAGCATTTT
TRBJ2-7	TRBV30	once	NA	CAWSPGQTYEQYF	TGTGCCTGGAGTCCGGGACAAACCTACGAGCAGTACTTC
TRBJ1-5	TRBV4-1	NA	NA	CASSQDEAYDSNQPQHF	TGCGCCAGCAGCCAAGATGAGGCATATGATAGCAATCAGCCCCAGCATTTT
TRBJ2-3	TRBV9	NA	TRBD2	CASSIFAGVPRGPDTQYF	TGTGCCAGCTCTATTTTTGCGGGAGTCCCACGCGGCCCAGATACGCAGTATTTT
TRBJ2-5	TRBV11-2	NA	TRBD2	CASSFGTSGRDQETQYF	TGTGCCAGCAGCTTTGGGACTAGCGGGAGGGACCAAGAGACCCAGTACTTC
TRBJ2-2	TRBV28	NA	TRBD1	CASSGADRASRAGELFF	TGTGCCAGCAGTGGGGCCGACAGGGCGAGTCGGGCCGGGGAGCTGTTTTTT
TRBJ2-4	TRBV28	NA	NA	CASSTAGALNIQYF	TGTGCCAGCAGTACAGCAGGGGCACTTAACATTCAGTACTTC
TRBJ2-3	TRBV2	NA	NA	CASTPGKGTDTQYF	TGTGCCAGCACTCCAGGGAAGGGCACAGATACGCAGTATTTT
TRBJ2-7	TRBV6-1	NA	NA	CASSPVMNYEQYF	TGTGCCAGCAGCCCCGTAATGAACTACGAGCAGTACTTC
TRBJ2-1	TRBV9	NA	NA	CASSVARTPMEQFF	TGTGCCAGCAGCGTAGCTCGGACCCCTATGGAGCAGTTCTTC
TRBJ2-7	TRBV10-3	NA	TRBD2	CATGLADYEQYF	TGTGCCACGGGACTAGCGGACTACGAGCAGTACTTC
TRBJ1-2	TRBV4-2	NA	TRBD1	CASSQSEDRVGYGYTF	TGTGCCAGCAGCCAATCAGAGGACAGGGTAGGGTATGGCTACACCTTC
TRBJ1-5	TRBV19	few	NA	CASSIRPSQPQHF	TGTGCCAGTAGTATAAGACCTTCTCAGCCCCAGCATTTT
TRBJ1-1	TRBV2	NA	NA	CASSEIRGEAFF	TGTGCCAGCAGTGAAATCAGGGGCGAAGCTTTCTTT
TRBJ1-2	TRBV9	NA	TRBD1	CASSPETGTKGYTF	TGTGCCAGCAGCCCAGAGACAGGGACTAAAGGCTACACCTTC
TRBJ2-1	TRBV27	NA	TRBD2	CASSSGRRRETSGYEQFF	TGTGCCAGCAGTTCCGGGCGAAGGCGGGAGACATCGGGATACGAGCAGTTCTTC
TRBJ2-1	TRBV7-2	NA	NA	CASSLVGSRGNEQFF	TGTGCCAGCAGCTTAGTCGGGTCAAGGGGCAATGAGCAGTTCTTC
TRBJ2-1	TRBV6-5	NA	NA	CASSYSNSNEQFF	TGTGCCAGCAGTTACTCGAACAGCAATGAGCAGTTCTTC
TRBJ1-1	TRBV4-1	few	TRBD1	CASSQRQGTWNTEAFF	TGCGCCAGCAGCCAGAGACAGGGGACTTGGAACACTGAAGCTTTCTTT
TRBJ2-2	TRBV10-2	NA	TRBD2	CASTTGLAGVEGGELFF	TGCGCCAGCACTACGGGACTAGCGGGAGTCGAGGGCGGGGAGCTGTTTTTT
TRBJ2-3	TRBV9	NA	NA	CASSPRAGVTDTQYF	TGTGCCAGCAGCCCACGGGCAGGGGTTACAGATACGCAGTATTTT
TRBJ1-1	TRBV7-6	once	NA	CASSLKGTTEAFF	TGTGCCAGCAGCTTAAAGGGTACCACTGAAGCTTTCTTT
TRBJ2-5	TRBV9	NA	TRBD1	CASSKDRAQETQYF	TGTGCCAGCAGTAAAGACAGGGCCCAAGAGACCCAGTACTTC
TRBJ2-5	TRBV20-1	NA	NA	CSASRQETQYF	TGCAGTGCTAGTCGCCAAGAGACCCAGTACTTC